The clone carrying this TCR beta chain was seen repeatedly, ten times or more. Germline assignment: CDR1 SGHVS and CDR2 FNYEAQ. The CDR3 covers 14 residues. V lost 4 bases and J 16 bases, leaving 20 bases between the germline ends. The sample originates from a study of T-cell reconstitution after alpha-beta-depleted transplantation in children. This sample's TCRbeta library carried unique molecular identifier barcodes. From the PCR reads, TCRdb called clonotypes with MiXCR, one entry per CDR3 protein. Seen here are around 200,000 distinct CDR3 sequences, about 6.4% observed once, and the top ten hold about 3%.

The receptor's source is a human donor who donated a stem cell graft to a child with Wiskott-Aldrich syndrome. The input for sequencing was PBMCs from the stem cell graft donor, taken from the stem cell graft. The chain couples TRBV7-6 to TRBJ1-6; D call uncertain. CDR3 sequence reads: CASSSIYGEGKLHF. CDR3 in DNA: TGTGCCAGCAGCTCGATCTACGGGGAGGGAAAACTCCACTTT.